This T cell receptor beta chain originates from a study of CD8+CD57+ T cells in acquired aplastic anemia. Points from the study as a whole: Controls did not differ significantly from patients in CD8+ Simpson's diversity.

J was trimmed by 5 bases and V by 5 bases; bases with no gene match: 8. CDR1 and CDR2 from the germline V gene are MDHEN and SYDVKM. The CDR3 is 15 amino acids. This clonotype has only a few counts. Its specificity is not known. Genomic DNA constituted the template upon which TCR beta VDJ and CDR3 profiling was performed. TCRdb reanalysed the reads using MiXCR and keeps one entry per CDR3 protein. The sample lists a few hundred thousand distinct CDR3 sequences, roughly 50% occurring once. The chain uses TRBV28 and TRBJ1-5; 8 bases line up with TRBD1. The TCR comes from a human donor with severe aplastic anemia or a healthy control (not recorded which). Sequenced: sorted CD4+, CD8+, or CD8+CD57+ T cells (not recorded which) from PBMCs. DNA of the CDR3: TGTGCCAGCAGTACCGGACAGGGTAAATATCAGCCCCAGCATTTT. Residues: CASSTGQGKYQPQHF.